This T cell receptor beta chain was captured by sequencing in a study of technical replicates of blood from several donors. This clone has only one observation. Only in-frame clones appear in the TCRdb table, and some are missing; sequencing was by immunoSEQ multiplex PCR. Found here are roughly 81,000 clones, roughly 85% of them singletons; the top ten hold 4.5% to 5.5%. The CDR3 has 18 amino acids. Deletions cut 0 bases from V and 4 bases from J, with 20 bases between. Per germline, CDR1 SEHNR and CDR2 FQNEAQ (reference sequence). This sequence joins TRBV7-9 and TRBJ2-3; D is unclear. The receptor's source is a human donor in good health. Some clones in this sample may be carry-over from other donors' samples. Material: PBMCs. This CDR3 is CASSLAGARNPEADTQYF. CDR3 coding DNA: TGTGCCAGCAGCTTAGCAGGCGCAAGGAATCCCGAGGCAGATACGCAGTATTTT. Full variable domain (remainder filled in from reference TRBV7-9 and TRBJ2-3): DTGVSQNPRHKITKRGQNVTFRCDPISEHNRLYWYRQTLGQGPEFLTYFQNEAQLEKSRLLSDRFSAERPKGSFSTLEIQRTEQGDSAMYLCASSLAGARNPEADTQYFGPGTRLTVL.